These 20 T cell receptor beta chains came from one sample sequenced in a study of blood T cell repertoires in COVID-19. The protocol was immunoSEQ multiplex PCR, while the TCRdb copy is restricted to in-frame clones and leaves out a portion. The table shows about 250,000 clones, with just over 85% occurring only once. Sequencing was performed on PBMCs or T cells enriched from blood (not recorded which). Receptor source: a middle-aged man who had recovered from COVID-19.

The rearrangement uses TRBV6-1 and TRBJ1-2, with TRBD1 matching over 10 bases. CDR1 is MNHNS, CDR2 SASEGT, per germline. The CDR3 consists of 14 residues. Losses at the gene ends were 2 bases for V and 5 bases for J; bases not matched to a gene: 2. CDR3 residues: CASSETGQGYGYTF. CDR3 DNA sequence: TGTGCCAGCAGTGAAACGGGACAGGGGTATGGCTACACCTTC.

The chain combines TRBV25-1 with TRBJ1-3; D possibly corresponds to TRBD1 (6 bases). Trimming took 3 bases from V and 3 from J, leaving 12 bases between them. There are 15 residues in the CDR3. Germline CDR1 MGHDK, CDR2 SYGVNS. CDR3 DNA sequence: TGTGCCAGCAGTGACCCGGGACACAATGGAAACACCATATATTTT. Translation gives CASSDPGHNGNTIYF. The whole variable domain, remainder taken from reference TRBV25-1 and TRBJ1-3, is EADIYQTPRYLVIGTGKKITLECSQTMGHDKMYWYQQDPGMELHLIHYSYGVNSTEKGDLSSESTVSRIRTEHFPLTLESARPSHTSQYLCASSDPGHNGNTIYFGEGSWLTVV.

The chain carries TRBV30 and TRBJ1-6, with D possibly matching TRBD1 (5 bases). V lost 3 bases, J lost 7 bases, and 13 bases lay in between. The CDR3 is made up of 14 amino acids. CDR1 and CDR2 from the germline V gene are GTSNPN and SVGIG (reference sequence). The chain's CDR3 is CAWRGTWENSPLHF. CDR3 coding DNA: TGTGCCTGGAGGGGGACTTGGGAAAATTCACCCCTCCACTTT.

This clone was recorded a few times. This sequence joins TRBV7-9 and TRBJ2-7, with a tentative D call TRBD1 (6 bases). Germline V lookup: CDR1 SEHNR, CDR2 FQNEAQ (reference sequence). The V gene lost 4 bases and the J gene lost 7 bases, with 14 bases spanning the gap. The CDR3 is made up of 13 amino acids. CDR3 loop: CASSSQQGLEQYF. The CDR3 DNA reads as TGTGCCAGCAGCTCGCAACAGGGATTAGAGCAGTACTTC.

Points on this clone: Other nucleotide sequences from this sample produce the same CDR3. The gene calls are TRBV19 and TRBJ2-5, with TRBD2 matching 8 bases. Unmatched junction bases numbered 3, after V lost 8 bases and J lost 1 base. Germline CDR1 LNHDA, CDR2 SQIVND (reference sequence). The length of the CDR3 is 13 residues. The CDR3 region is CASSGGRQETQYF. Here the CDR3 DNA reads TGTGCCAGTTCGGGAGGGCGCCAAGAGACCCAGTACTTC.

The gene calls are TRBV4-1 and TRBJ2-7; 9 nucleotides match TRBD2. Unmatched junction bases numbered 9, after V lost 4 bases and J lost 2 bases. Per the germline V gene, CDR1 is MGHRA and CDR2 is YSYEKL. The CDR3 is made up of 16 amino acids. In DNA form, the CDR3 reads TGCGCCAGCAGCCGGGCTGGGGCTAGCGGGGCCTACGAGCAGTACTTC. Translation: CASSRAGASGAYEQYF.

The V gene is TRBV7-2, the J gene TRBJ1-3; D not certain. The V end lost 5 bases, the J end lost 0 bases, and 14 bases lay between the germline ends. CDR1 is SGHTA, CDR2 FQGNSA, per germline. The CDR3 runs to 16 residues. CDR3 in amino acids: CASSPQQHLSGNTIYF. The CDR3 DNA reads TGTGCCAGCAGCCCACAACAGCACCTCTCTGGAAACACCATATATTTT.

The chain recombines TRBV3-1 (or the pseudogene TRBV3-2) with TRBJ2-3, with a tentative D call TRBD1 (6 bases). The V and J ends lost 1 base and 5 bases respectively, with 13 bases between them. This CDR3 is built from 15 residues. CDR1 and CDR2 (germline): LGHDT, YNNKEL (reference sequence). CDR3 sequence reads: CASSQARGQRDTQYF. As DNA, the CDR3 is TGTGCCAGCAGCCAAGCCCGCGGACAGCGAGATACGCAGTATTTT.

The rearrangement uses TRBV5-1 and TRBJ2-2; TRBD1 matches 7 bases. Germline assignment: CDR1 SGHRS and CDR2 YFSETQ. V shed 2 bases and J 6 bases; nucleotides not matched to a gene: 7. The CDR3 is 15 amino acids. The CDR3 DNA follows: TGCGCCAGCAGCTTATTGACAGGGACCGCCGGGGAGCTGTTTTTT. It translates to CASSLLTGTAGELFF.

The rearrangement joins TRBV9 to TRBJ1-1; D is ambiguous. V lost 0 bases and J 4 bases, leaving 19 bases between the germline ends. Germline lookup yields CDR1 SGDLS and CDR2 YYNGEE. This CDR3 region has 17 residues. CDR3 region: CASSVGGMGYGSTEAFF. In DNA, the CDR3 is TGTGCCAGCAGCGTAGGAGGGATGGGGTATGGAAGCACTGAAGCTTTCTTT. The full variable domain, its missing parts supplied by reference TRBV9 and TRBJ1-1, is DSGVTQTPKHLITATGQRVTLRCSPRSGDLSVYWYQQSLDQGLQFLIQYYNGEERAKGNILERFSAQQFPDLHSELNLSSLELGDSALYFCASSVGGMGYGSTEAFFGQGTRLTVV.

The CDR3 nucleotides are TGCGCCAGCAGCTGGACAGGGACTAACACCGGGGAGCTGTTTTTT. This translates into CASSWTGTNTGELFF. V and J are TRBV5-1 and TRBJ2-2; 8 bases map to TRBD1. V lost 3 bases to trimming and J lost 2 bases; unmatched junction nucleotides: 3. The CDR3 runs 15 residues. The germline gives CDR1 SGHRS, CDR2 YFSETQ.

The V and J genes are TRBV7-2 and TRBJ1-1; 8 bases are a match to TRBD1. J lost 1 base, V lost 5 bases, and 3 bases had no gene match. The germline gives CDR1 SGHTA, CDR2 FQGNSA. This CDR3 is built from 14 residues. The DNA of the CDR3 is TGTGCCAGCAGCATAGACAGGGGGAACACTGAAGCTTTCTTT. Translation: CASSIDRGNTEAFF. Combining the CDR3 with reference TRBV7-2 and TRBJ1-1 gives the whole variable domain GAGVSQSPSNKVTEKGKDVELRCDPISGHTALYWYRQSLGQGLEFLIYFQGNSAPDKSGLPSDRFSAERTGGSVSTLTIQRTQQEDSAVYLCASSIDRGNTEAFFGQGTRLTVV.

This clone was found a few times. In the same sample, other DNA sequences code for this CDR3. The rearrangement uses TRBV7-9 and TRBJ1-1; 7 nucleotides agree with TRBD1. Germline-derived CDR1 and CDR2 are SEHNR and FQNEAQ (reference sequence). The CDR3 extends over 13 amino acids. The V gene end was trimmed by 6 bases and the J gene end by 3 bases; junction bases not matched to a gene: 4. Here the CDR3 reads CASSFDRDTEAFF. In DNA form, the CDR3 reads TGTGCCAGCAGTTTCGACAGGGACACTGAAGCTTTCTTT.

This chain joins TRBV9 and TRBJ2-7; D not certain. Germline lookup yields CDR1 SGDLS and CDR2 YYNGEE. Deletions cut 0 bases from V and 2 bases from J, with 12 bases between. This CDR3 has 15 amino acids. The CDR3 sequence: CASSVGMAETYEQYF. The CDR3 region has the DNA TGTGCCAGCAGCGTAGGTATGGCGGAGACCTACGAGCAGTACTTC.

This chain connects TRBV29-1 to TRBJ1-1; no clear D. The CDR3 extends over 14 amino acids. V lost 7 bases, J lost 3 bases, and 18 bases lay in between. Looked up from germline, CDR1 is SQVTM and CDR2 is ANQGSEA. The CDR3 nucleotides read TGCAGCGCCGGCTCCGGGTCTTGGGACACTGAAGCTTTCTTT. Translating it yields CSAGSGSWDTEAFF.

The chain has TRBV15 and TRBJ1-1, with unresolved D. CDR1 is LNHNV and CDR2 is YYDKDF in the germline V gene (reference sequence). V was clipped by 0 bases and J by 8 bases, with 10 bases between them. This CDR3 is built from 13 residues. The CDR3 sequence: CATSRDHALEAFF. In DNA, the CDR3 is TGTGCCACCAGCAGAGATCACGCGCTCGAAGCTTTCTTT.

The chain carries TRBV10-3 and TRBJ1-3, with a possible D match to TRBD1 (5 bases). The V gene lost 6 bases and the J gene lost 0 bases, with 12 bases spanning the gap. Germline V gene data show CDR1 as ENHRY and CDR2 as SYGVKD. The length of the CDR3 is 15 residues. The CDR3 protein is CAIRTTENSGNTIYF. CDR3 DNA: TGTGCCATCAGGACGACAGAGAACTCTGGAAACACCATATATTTT.

The V gene is TRBV15, the J gene TRBJ1-1; 10 bases are a match to TRBD1. The CDR3 covers 14 residues. V gave up 3 bases and J gave up 7 bases; unmatched junction bases: 5. Germline CDR1 LNHNV, CDR2 YYDKDF (reference sequence). The CDR3 DNA is TGTGCCACCAGCAGGGGACAGGGGATCGTTGAAGCTTTCTTT. Protein product: CATSRGQGIVEAFF.

The table lists this clone with a count of one. The chain couples TRBV3-1 (or the pseudogene TRBV3-2) to TRBJ1-2, with 10 bases lining up with TRBD1. Germline trimming cut 4 bases from V and 4 bases from J; bases unmatched to any gene: 9. CDR1 is LGHDT and CDR2 is YNNKEL in the germline V gene (reference sequence). This CDR3 spans 16 amino acids. The CDR3 loop is CASSPADRGHVYGYTF. In DNA form, the CDR3 reads TGTGCCAGCAGCCCCGCCGACAGGGGGCACGTCTATGGCTACACCTTC.

The gene calls are TRBV5-1 and TRBJ2-1; 10 bases are a match to TRBD1. The CDR3 contains 16 residues. CDR1 and CDR2 from the germline V gene are SGHRS and YFSETQ. The V and J ends lost 0 bases and 7 bases, in that order; junction bases with no gene match: 7. The CDR3 DNA sequence: TGCGCCAGCAGCTTGGGGGGACAGGGGAGTATGAATGAGCAGTTCTTC. This gives the protein CASSLGGQGSMNEQFF.